This T cell receptor (beta chain) was identified during a study of T cells in Graves' hyperthyroidism and ophthalmopathy. The study defined stable Graves' hyperthyroidism as no ophthalmopathy progression within 18 months. Each patient was aged 18 to 65 and had newly diagnosed hyperthyroidism of under 2 months' duration. Diagnoses rested on clinical symptoms, serum thyroxine and TRAb, thyroid ultrasound and orbital computed tomography. The V end lost 7 bases, the J end lost 2 bases, and 20 bases lay between the germline ends. Germline CDR1 MDHEN, CDR2 SYDVKM. The CDR3 contains 17 residues. RNA transcripts provided the source from which TCR beta CDR3 regions were amplified. TCR CDR3 regions were first amplified by RT-PCR with HTBI primers. Via MiXCR, TCRdb re-called the multiplex PCR reads, giving one row per CDR3 protein. The sample consists of over 200,000 distinct CDR3 sequences, roughly 17% of them appearing once.

Input material: blood. The clonotype comes from a man between 45 and 60 years old with Graves' hyperthyroidism. This chain links TRBV28 with TRBJ1-4; a weak D match, TRBD1 (5 bases). CDR3: CASTAWGVEGTNEKLFF. The CDR3 DNA is TGTGCCAGCACCGCATGGGGGGTTGAGGGGACTAATGAAAAACTGTTTTTT.